What follows is one T cell receptor (beta chain) and its context. The data are from a study of blood T cell repertoires in COVID-19. Study information: PBMCs, B-cell-depleted T cells, or T cells provided the cDNA or gDNA that made up the material.

Germline V lookup: CDR1 SQVTM, CDR2 ANQGSEA. The CDR3 covers 13 residues. The V end was cut by 2 bases, the J end by 9 bases, with 16 bases between. Only in-frame clones appear in the TCRdb table, and some are missing; sequencing was by immunoSEQ multiplex PCR. The sample includes 130,000 to 150,000 clones, approximately 82% of them seen just once. Sequencing was carried out using peripheral blood. The chain carries TRBV29-1 and TRBJ1-1, with D perhaps matching TRBD1 (5 bases). The sequence was collected from a man in his 60s with active or convalescent COVID-19. The DNA of the CDR3 is TGCAGCGTTGAACCAGGGTCCGGCTCTAAAGCTTTCTTT. Its protein product is CSVEPGSGSKAFF.